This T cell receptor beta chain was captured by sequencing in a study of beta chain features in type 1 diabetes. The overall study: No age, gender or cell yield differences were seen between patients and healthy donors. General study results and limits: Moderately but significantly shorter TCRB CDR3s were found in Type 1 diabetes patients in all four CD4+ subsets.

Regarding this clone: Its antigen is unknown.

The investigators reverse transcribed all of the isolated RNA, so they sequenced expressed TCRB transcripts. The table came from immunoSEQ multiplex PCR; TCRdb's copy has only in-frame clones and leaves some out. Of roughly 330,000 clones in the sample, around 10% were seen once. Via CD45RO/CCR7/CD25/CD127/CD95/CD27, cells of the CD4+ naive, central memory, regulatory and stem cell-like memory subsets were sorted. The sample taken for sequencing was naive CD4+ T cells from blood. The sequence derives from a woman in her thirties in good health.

CDR3 bases: TGCAGCTTCGTATACAGGGATGACGAGCAGTACTTC. Its protein product is CSFVYRDDEQYF. V usage is TRBV29-1 and J usage is TRBJ2-7, with a weak D call TRBD1 (6 bases). The CDR3 length is 12 residues. V gave up 8 bases and J gave up 5 bases, with 16 bases separating them. From germline, CDR1 is SQVTM and CDR2 ANQGSEA.